This TCR beta chain stems from a study of cytomegalovirus exposure and HLA in healthy donors. Broader study findings: Researchers catalogued approximately 170 TCR beta chains as cytomegalovirus-associated.

About this clone: What it recognizes is unknown.

With 60 Vbeta and 13 Jbeta primers, the PCR was carried out. TCRdb's copy holds only in-frame clones and misses some; the assay was immunoSEQ multiplex PCR. The repertoire holds roughly 140,000 clones, with 50% to 75% as singletons. The germline gives CDR1 MDHEN, CDR2 SYDVKM. This CDR3 region has 17 residues. Trimming at V came to 8 bases and at J to 6 bases, leaving 14 bases not matched to a gene. The origin of this receptor is a woman in her thirties in good health and CMV-seropositive. The sequencing sample was made of PBMCs. The chain recombines TRBV28 with TRBJ2-3, with 13 bases that match TRBD2. The DNA for the CDR3 is TGTGCCAGCTGCCCACTAGGGACTAGCGGGGTAGGTGATACGCAGTATTTT. Translated, it gives CASCPLGTSGVGDTQYF.